These T cell receptor beta chains were read from a single sample in a study of PD-1 blockade in mismatch repair-deficient tumors. Measured with immunoSEQ multiplex PCR; TCRdb has only the in-frame clones, and not every one. The data hold some 48,000 clones, with 70% to 85% observed a single time. The specimen was PBMCs, collected before pembrolizumab treatment. These receptors all stem from an adult with mismatch repair-deficient cancer. Each CDR3 is given with its conserved first and last residue. The D gene is left open where the match is weak. A clone size is listed for some rows: how often the clone was seen (once, few, many), or a class if it is expanded.

>TRBJ1-4|once|13|.|TRBV19
CASSINWEEKLFF
TGTGCCAGTAGTATCAATTGGGAAGAAAAACTGTTTTTT
>TRBJ2-2|.|13|.|TRBV7-3
CASSLTVSGELFF
TGTGCCAGCAGCTTAACGGTCTCCGGGGAGCTGTTTTTT
>TRBJ1-1|.|14|.|TRBV6-5
CASRVAGGLTEAFF
TGTGCCAGCAGGGTCGCGGGGGGCTTGACTGAAGCTTTCTTT
>TRBJ1-4|.|14|.|TRBV15
CATSRDPGGEKLFF
TGTGCCACCAGCAGAGATCCTGGAGGTGAAAAACTGTTTTTT
>TRBJ2-1|once|15|.|TRBV11-2
CASSLDRGDYNEQFF
TGTGCCAGCAGCTTAGATCGGGGCGATTACAATGAGCAGTTCTTC
>TRBJ2-2|.|14|.|TRBV9
CASSVLEEGGELFF
TGTGCCAGCAGCGTATTGGAGGAAGGCGGGGAGCTGTTTTTT
>TRBJ1-2|.|14|TRBD1|TRBV6-1
CASRETGEGNGYTF
TGTGCCAGCAGGGAGACAGGGGAGGGGAACGGCTACACCTTC
>TRBJ2-7|.|15|TRBD2|TRBV4-1
CASSQVSSGPYEQYF
TGCGCCAGCAGCCAAGTCTCTAGCGGACCCTACGAGCAGTACTTC
>TRBJ2-1|.|18|TRBD2|TRBV5-1
CASSLLGTSGRIYNEQFF
TGCGCCAGTTCGCTTTTGGGGACTAGCGGGAGAATCTACAATGAGCAGTTCTTC
>TRBJ2-1|.|16|TRBD2|TRBV5-1
CASSLPSLAGYNEQFF
TGCGCCAGCAGCTTGCCGTCGCTAGCGGGATACAATGAGCAGTTCTTC
>TRBJ2-7|.|14|.|TRBV19
CASSISPGSYEQYF
TGTGCCAGTAGTATATCGCCCGGGTCCTACGAGCAGTACTTC
>TRBJ1-5|once|14|TRBD1|TRBV5-1
CASSLGQGTQPQHF
TGCGCCAGCAGCTTGGGACAGGGCACTCAGCCCCAGCATTTT
>TRBJ2-7|.|14|TRBD2|TRBV7-3
CASSLGGGLGEQYF
TGTGCCAGCAGCTTAGGCGGGGGTCTAGGCGAGCAGTACTTC
>TRBJ2-7|.|15|.|TRBV6-9
CASTLPRFPACEQYF
TGTGCCAGCACACTGCCCAGATTCCCGGCCTGCGAGCAGTACTTC
>TRBJ2-2|.|15|TRBD1|TRBV19
CASSDRALGTGELFF
TGTGCCAGTAGTGACAGGGCCCTCGGCACCGGGGAGCTGTTTTTT
>TRBJ2-3|.|13|.|TRBV9
CASSVTHTDTQYF
TGTGCCAGCAGCGTCACCCACACAGATACGCAGTATTTT
>TRBJ1-3|.|15|.|TRBV19
CASMDRTFSGNTIYF
TGTGCCAGTATGGACAGAACTTTCTCTGGAAACACCATATATTTT
>TRBJ2-7|few|14|.|TRBV27
CASRSSDSTYEQYF
TGTGCCAGCAGGTCCAGCGACAGTACCTACGAGCAGTACTTC
>TRBJ2-7|.|13|.|TRBV27
CASSTLRTREQYF
TGTGCCAGCAGTACCCTACGAACTCGGGAGCAGTACTTC
>TRBJ2-2|.|16|TRBD2|TRBV27
CASSLAGGLRTGELFF
TGTGCCAGCAGTTTAGCGGGAGGGCTTAGAACCGGGGAGCTGTTTTTT
>TRBJ2-7|few|14|TRBD2|TRBV28
CASSLGGSINEQYF
TGTGCCAGCAGTTTAGGCGGGAGTATTAACGAGCAGTACTTC
>TRBJ2-3|.|14|.|TRBV7-3
CASSLKGNADTQYF
TGTGCCAGCAGCTTAAAGGGGAACGCAGATACGCAGTATTTT
>TRBJ2-3|few|14|TRBD2|TRBV29-1
CSAQAGGYTDTQYF
TGCAGCGCACAAGCGGGAGGGTACACAGATACGCAGTATTTT
>TRBJ2-7|.|11|.|TRBV6-1
CASSSVGEQYF
TGTGCCAGCAGTTCAGTGGGCGAGCAGTACTTC
>TRBJ2-1|.|16|.|TRBV5-1
CASSPRDSFGEGEQFF
TGCGCCAGTTCCCCCCGGGACTCCTTTGGGGAAGGAGAGCAGTTCTTC
>TRBJ2-3|.|18|TRBD2|TRBV7-9
CASSPDGRGIDTPDTQYF
TGTGCCAGCAGCCCCGACGGGAGGGGGATTGACACCCCAGATACGCAGTATTTT
>TRBJ2-3|.|13|.|TRBV18
CASSESGSDTQYF
TGTGCCAGCTCAGAGAGCGGTTCAGATACGCAGTATTTT
>TRBJ2-7|.|14|.|TRBV30
CAWNVVGRPYEQYF
TGTGCCTGGAATGTTGTGGGGCGGCCCTACGAGCAGTACTTC
>TRBJ1-3|few|18|.|TRBV5-5
CASSLDSGQAVSGNTIYF
TGTGCCAGCAGCTTGGATAGTGGTCAGGCAGTTTCTGGAAACACCATATATTTT
>TRBJ1-2|.|15|TRBD1|TRBV14
CASSPDRTANYGYTF
TGTGCCAGCAGCCCGGACAGGACGGCTAACTATGGCTACACCTTC
>TRBJ2-3|.|13|.|TRBV5-4
CASSPVSGQAQYF
TGTGCCAGCAGCCCGGTGAGCGGGCAAGCGCAGTATTTT
>TRBJ2-5|.|14|TRBD1|TRBV7-9
CASSIDRARETQYF
TGTGCCAGCAGCATAGACAGGGCTCGGGAGACCCAGTACTTC
>TRBJ2-7|.|14|TRBD2|TRBV5-4
CASSLGAGGQGQYF
TGTGCCAGCAGCTTGGGAGCGGGAGGCCAGGGGCAGTACTTC
>TRBJ2-7|.|15|TRBD2|TRBV6-5
CASRPGTSGTYEQYF
TGTGCCAGCAGGCCCGGGACTAGCGGGACCTACGAGCAGTACTTC
>TRBJ2-7|few|16|.|TRBV9
CASSPAGLPGADEQYF
TGTGCCAGCAGCCCGGCAGGCCTTCCTGGAGCCGACGAGCAGTACTTC
>TRBJ1-1|.|14|.|TRBV7-8
CASSLGEANTEAFF
TGTGCCAGCAGCTTAGGCGAGGCGAACACTGAAGCTTTCTTT
>TRBJ2-7|.|16|TRBD1|TRBV19
CASSIERTGVFHEQYF
TGTGCCAGTAGTATAGAAAGGACAGGGGTCTTCCACGAGCAGTACTTC
>TRBJ1-1|.|13|.|TRBV7-3
CASSLSLNTEAFF
TGTGCCAGCAGCTTAAGTTTGAACACTGAAGCTTTCTTT
>TRBJ2-1|.|15|.|TRBV27
CASRPGRGGYNEQFF
TGTGCCAGCAGGCCGGGCCGAGGCGGATACAATGAGCAGTTCTTC
>TRBJ2-5|.|15|TRBD1|TRBV7-6
CASSSGTGYQETQYF
TGTGCCAGCAGCTCCGGGACAGGGTACCAAGAGACCCAGTACTTC
>TRBJ1-1|.|13|.|TRBV14
CASSPTEKSEAFF
TGTGCCAGCAGCCCCACCGAAAAGTCTGAAGCTTTCTTT
>TRBJ2-3|.|15|TRBD2|TRBV11-3
CASSLASGGADTQYF
TGTGCCAGCAGCTTAGCTAGCGGGGGCGCGGATACGCAGTATTTT
>TRBJ2-5|.|13|TRBD1|TRBV6-5
CASRLGQGGTQYF
TGTGCCAGCAGACTCGGACAGGGGGGGACCCAGTACTTC
>TRBJ2-6|.|15|.|TRBV5-6
CASSLERAGANVLTF
TGTGCCAGCAGCTTGGAAAGGGCTGGGGCCAACGTCCTGACTTTC
>TRBJ2-7|.|12|.|TRBV5-1
CASSLEPGPQYF
TGCGCCAGCAGCTTGGAGCCAGGCCCCCAGTACTTC
>TRBJ2-2|.|15|.|TRBV19
CASLPGTYNTGELFF
TGTGCCAGCCTCCCCGGGACTTATAACACCGGGGAGCTGTTTTTT